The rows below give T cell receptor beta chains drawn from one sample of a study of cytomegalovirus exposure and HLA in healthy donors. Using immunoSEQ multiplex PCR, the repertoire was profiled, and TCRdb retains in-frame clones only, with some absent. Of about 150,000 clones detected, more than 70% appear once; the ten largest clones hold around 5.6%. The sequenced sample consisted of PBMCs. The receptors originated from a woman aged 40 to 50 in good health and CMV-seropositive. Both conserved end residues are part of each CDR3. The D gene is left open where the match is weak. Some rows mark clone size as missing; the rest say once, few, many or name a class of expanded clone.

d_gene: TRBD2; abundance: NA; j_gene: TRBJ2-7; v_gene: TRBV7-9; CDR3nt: TGTGCCAGCAGCAAAGCGGGAGGAGGCTACGAGCAGTACTTC; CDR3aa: CASSKAGGGYEQYF
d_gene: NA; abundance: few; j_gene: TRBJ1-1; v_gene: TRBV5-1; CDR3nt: TGCGCCAGCAGCTTGGAGTCGGGGGTTACTGAAGCTTTCTTT; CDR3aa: CASSLESGVTEAFF
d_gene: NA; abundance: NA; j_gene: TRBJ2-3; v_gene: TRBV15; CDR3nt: TGTGCCACCAGCAGCAGGGGAGCAGATACGCAGTATTTT; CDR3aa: CATSSRGADTQYF
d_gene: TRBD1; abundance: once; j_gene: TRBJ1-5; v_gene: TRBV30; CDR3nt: TGTGCCTGGAGTGCCCAACAGGGGAATCAGCCCCAGCATTTT; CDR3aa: CAWSAQQGNQPQHF
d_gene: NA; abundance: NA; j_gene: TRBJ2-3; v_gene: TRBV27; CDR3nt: TGTGCCAGCAGTCCGTCTGTTGGACTTCTATTGGATACGCAGTATTTT; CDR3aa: CASSPSVGLLLDTQYF
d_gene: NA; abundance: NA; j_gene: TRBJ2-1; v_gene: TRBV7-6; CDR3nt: TGTGCCAGCAGCACACAGGGTTACAATGAGCAGTTCTTC; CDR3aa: CASSTQGYNEQFF
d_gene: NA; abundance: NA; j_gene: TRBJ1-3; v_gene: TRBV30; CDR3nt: TGTGCCTGGAGAATTTCATCTGGAAACACCATATATTTT; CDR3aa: CAWRISSGNTIYF
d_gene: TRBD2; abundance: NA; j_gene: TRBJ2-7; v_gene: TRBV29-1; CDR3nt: TGCAGCGCCGCGGGAGGGAGCTCCTACGAGCAGTACTTC; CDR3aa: CSAAGGSSYEQYF
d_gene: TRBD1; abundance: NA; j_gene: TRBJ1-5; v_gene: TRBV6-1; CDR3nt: TGTGCCAGCAGTGTGAACAGGGGGCTGAAGACCCTTAGCAATCAGCCCCAGCATTTT; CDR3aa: CASSVNRGLKTLSNQPQHF
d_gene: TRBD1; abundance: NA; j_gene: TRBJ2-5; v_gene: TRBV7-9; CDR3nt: TGTGCCAGCAGCTTAGAAGCAGGGGGCTTGGAGACCCAGTACTTC; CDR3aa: CASSLEAGGLETQYF
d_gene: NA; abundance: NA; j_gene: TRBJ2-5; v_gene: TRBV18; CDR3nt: TGTGCCAGCTCACCACGGCAGGTTCAAGAGACCCAGTACTTC; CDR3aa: CASSPRQVQETQYF
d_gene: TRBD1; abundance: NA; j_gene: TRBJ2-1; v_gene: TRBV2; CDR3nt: TGTGCCAGCAGATCGACAGGGAGCTCCTACAATGAGCAGTTCTTC; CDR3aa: CASRSTGSSYNEQFF
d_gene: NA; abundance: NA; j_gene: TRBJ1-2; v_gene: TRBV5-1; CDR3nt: TGCGCCAGCAGCTTGGAGTCAGGGTATGGCTACACCTTC; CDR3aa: CASSLESGYGYTF
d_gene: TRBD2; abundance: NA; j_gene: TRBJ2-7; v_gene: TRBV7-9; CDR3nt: TGTGCCAGCAGCATTAGCGGGAGTTACGAGCAGTACTTC; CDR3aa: CASSISGSYEQYF
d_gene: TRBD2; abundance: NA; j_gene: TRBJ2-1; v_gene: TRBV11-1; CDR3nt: TGTGCCAGCAGCTCCTGGGGCGGGAGGGCCTTGACCAATGAGCAGTTCTTC; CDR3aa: CASSSWGGRALTNEQFF
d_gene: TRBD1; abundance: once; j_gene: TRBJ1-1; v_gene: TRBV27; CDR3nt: TGTGCCAGCAGGTTAGGACAGGGTTTCACTGAAGCTTTCTTT; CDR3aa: CASRLGQGFTEAFF
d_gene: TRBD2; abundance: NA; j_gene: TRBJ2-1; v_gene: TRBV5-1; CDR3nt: TGCGCCAGCAGAGGGAGCGGGAAATACAATGAGCAGTTCTTC; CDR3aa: CASRGSGKYNEQFF
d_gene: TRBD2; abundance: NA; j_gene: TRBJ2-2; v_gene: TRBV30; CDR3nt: TGTGCCTGGAGCTTGGGACTAGCGGGACTCACCGGGGAGCTGTTTTTT; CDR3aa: CAWSLGLAGLTGELFF
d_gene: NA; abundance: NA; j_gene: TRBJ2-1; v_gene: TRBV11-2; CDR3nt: TGTGCCAGCAGCTTAGGAGGTTCCTACAATGAGCAGTTCTTC; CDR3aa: CASSLGGSYNEQFF
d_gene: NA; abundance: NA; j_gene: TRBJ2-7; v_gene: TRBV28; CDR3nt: TGTGCCAGCAGCGACGACTATTCCTACGAGCAGTACTTC; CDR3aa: CASSDDYSYEQYF
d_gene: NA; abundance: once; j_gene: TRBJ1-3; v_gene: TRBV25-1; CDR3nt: TGTGCCAGCAGTGAATATAAGGGAGGTGGAAACACCATATATTTT; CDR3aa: CASSEYKGGGNTIYF
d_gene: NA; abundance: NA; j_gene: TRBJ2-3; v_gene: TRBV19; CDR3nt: TGTGCCAGTACCCCCCCTGGAGGGCAGCCGAGCACAGATACGCAGTATTTT; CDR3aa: CASTPPGGQPSTDTQYF
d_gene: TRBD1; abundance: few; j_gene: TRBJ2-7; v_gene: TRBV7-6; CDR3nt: TGTGCCAGCAGCTCAAGTCCCGGGACAGGGTCCTACGAGCAGTACTTC; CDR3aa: CASSSSPGTGSYEQYF
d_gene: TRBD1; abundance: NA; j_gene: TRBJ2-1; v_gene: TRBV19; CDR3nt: TGTGCCAGTAGCAGACAGGGGGGTACGGGAGACAATGAGCAGTTCTTC; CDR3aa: CASSRQGGTGDNEQFF